This T cell receptor (beta chain) was documented in a study of blood T cell repertoires in COVID-19. The overall study: There were acute and convalescent COVID-19 samples, and they came from the United States, Italy and Spain. Nucleic acid was either cDNA or gDNA, and it came from T cells, B-cell-depleted T cells, or PBMCs.

The CDR3 is 13 amino acids. V was clipped by 8 bases and J by 4 bases, with 11 bases between them. Original analysis: Researchers report that nucleated cell counts were estimated from reference gene primer amplification. The protocol was immunoSEQ multiplex PCR, while the TCRdb copy is restricted to in-frame clones and leaves out a portion. The V and J calls and clone size were taken over from that table, and D and trimming were inferred from the DNA. This sample has almost 90,000 clones, with 80% to 90% found just once. The sample consisted of peripheral blood. The rearrangement joins TRBV12-3 or TRBV12-4 to TRBJ2-2; a possible D gene is TRBD1 (6 bases). This sequence was found in an elderly man with acute or convalescent COVID-19. The CDR3 coding sequence is TGTGCCAGCCCCAACAGGGTCACCGGGGAGCTGTTTTTT. Its translation: CASPNRVTGELFF.